What follows is one TCR beta chain and its context. Its specificity is unknown. A read error is possible here, since a much larger clone lies one base away. The germline gives CDR1 SGHAT, CDR2 FQNNGV. Trimming cost V 2 bases and J 6 bases, with 16 bases left between them. The CDR3 consists of 15 residues. TCRdb's copy holds only in-frame clones and misses some; the assay was immunoSEQ multiplex PCR. The sample lists around 1,000,000 clones; about 72% were seen once. This entry comes from a study of shared clonotypes between healthy human individuals. Broader study findings: Blood alone was sampled, and tissue repertoires likely differ. Memory subsets generally showed lower estimated richness than naive subsets. Clonotypes not shared had lower generation probabilities than those common to all four donors.

The sample was memory CD4+ T cells from PBMCs. Subset described: CD45RA-negative fraction. This receptor was taken from a man between 18 and 29 years old in good health. Some clones in this sample may be carry-over from other donors' samples. The chain recombines TRBV11-2 with TRBJ1-1; weak D call: TRBD1 (5 bases). CDR3 coding DNA: TGTGCCAGCAGCTTACTTCCGGGCAGGGTTGCTGAAGCTTTCTTT. This translates into CASSLLPGRVAEAFF. The full variable domain, its missing parts supplied by reference TRBV11-2 and TRBJ1-1, is EAGVAQSPRYKIIEKRQSVAFWCNPISGHATLYWYQQILGQGPKLLIQFQNNGVVDDSQLPKDRFSAERLKGVDSTLKIQPAKLEDSAVYLCASSLLPGRVAEAFFGQGTRLTVV.